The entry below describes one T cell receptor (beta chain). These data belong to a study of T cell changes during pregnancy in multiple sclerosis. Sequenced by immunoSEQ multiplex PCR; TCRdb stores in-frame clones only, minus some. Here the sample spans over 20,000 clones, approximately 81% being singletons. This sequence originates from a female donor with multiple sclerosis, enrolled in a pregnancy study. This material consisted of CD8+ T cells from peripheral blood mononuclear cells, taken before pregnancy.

CDR3: CSVERTGGIYEQYF. The CDR3 coding sequence is TGCAGCGTTGAGAGGACAGGGGGCATCTACGAGCAGTACTTC. This rearrangement joins TRBV29-1 to TRBJ2-7; 11 bases agree with TRBD1. V shed 3 bases, J shed 3 bases, and the junction held 4 bases outside the gene matches. This CDR3 is 14 amino acids long. From germline, CDR1 is SQVTM and CDR2 ANQGSEA.